This is a list of T cell receptor beta chains from one sample in a study of blood T cell repertoires in COVID-19. Sequencing used immunoSEQ multiplex PCR; TCRdb keeps in-frame clones, though not all of them. The table includes about 180,000 clones, about 91% detected once. The sample comprised peripheral blood. These receptors were collected from a woman between 45 and 60 years old with acute or convalescent COVID-19. Both conserved end residues are part of each CDR3. The D gene is left open where the match is weak. Size is stated for part of the rows, as once, few or many counts, or as a class when the clone is expanded.

D	size	V	J	DNA	CDR3
-	-	TRBV4-3	TRBJ2-1	TGCGCCAGCAGCCAGCAAGATCAAAGCGGGGAGCAGTTCTTC	CASSQQDQSGEQFF
TRBD2	-	TRBV11-3	TRBJ2-7	TGTGCCAGCAGCTTAGATAGGGCTAGCGGGGGCCACGAGCAGTACTTC	CASSLDRASGGHEQYF
-	-	TRBV27	TRBJ1-2	TGTGCCAGCAGTTTAAATCCGGGTCACTATGGCTACACCTTC	CASSLNPGHYGYTF
-	-	TRBV6-2/TRBV6-3	TRBJ2-7	TGTGCCAGCAGCTTTTACAGGGAGCCCTACGAGCAGTACTTC	CASSFYREPYEQYF
-	-	TRBV21-1	TRBJ2-5	TGTGCCAGCAGCAAATCGGACAGAAAAGAGACCCAGTACTTC	CASSKSDRKETQYF
-	-	TRBV7-2	TRBJ1-2	TGTGCCAGCAGCCTCCGGATAGGGGAGGCTGGCTACACCTTC	CASSLRIGEAGYTF
TRBD2	once	TRBV27	TRBJ2-7	TGTGCCAGCAGAGGACTAGGTTACGAGCAGTACTTC	CASRGLGYEQYF
TRBD1	-	TRBV5-6	TRBJ2-1	TGTGCCAGCAGCTCCGGACAGGGCAGGGATGAGCAGTTCTTC	CASSSGQGRDEQFF
-	-	TRBV7-8	TRBJ1-2	TGTGCCAGCAGCTTAGTGCGGGAGGTTGGCACCTTC	CASSLVREVGTF
TRBD2	-	TRBV6-1	TRBJ2-5	TGTGCCAGCAGTGTCGTGTGGACTAGCGGGGAAGAGACCCAGTACTTC	CASSVVWTSGEETQYF
TRBD2	-	TRBV10-2	TRBJ2-3	TGCGCCAGCAGTGAGACCCATCGCGGGACGGGAGGGCCCGATACGCAGTATTTT	CASSETHRGTGGPDTQYF
-	-	TRBV19	TRBJ2-7	TGTGCCAGTAGGCGCCCTGGGGGCCACGAGCAGTACTTC	CASRRPGGHEQYF
-	once	TRBV6-2/TRBV6-3	TRBJ1-2	TGTGCCAGCAGTTTTGGGACTCGGGGCGGCCTAAACTATGGCTACACCTTC	CASSFGTRGGLNYGYTF
TRBD1	-	TRBV6-5	TRBJ1-2	TGTGCCAGCAGCCAGGACAGGGCAAACTACTATGGCTACACCTTC	CASSQDRANYYGYTF
TRBD1	-	TRBV4-1	TRBJ1-6	TGCGCCAGCAGCCAACAGACAGGGGACAATTCACCCCTCCACTTT	CASSQQTGDNSPLHF
TRBD1	-	TRBV7-2	TRBJ1-5	TGTGCCAGCAGCTTAACGCCCGGGACAGGGGTTGATCAGCCCCAGCATTTT	CASSLTPGTGVDQPQHF
TRBD1	-	TRBV29-1	TRBJ2-6	TGCAGCGTTGAGACAGGGGCCGGGGCCAACGTCCTGACTTTC	CSVETGAGANVLTF
-	-	TRBV9	TRBJ2-1	TGTGCCAGCAGCTTTTCCCCCGGGACTCCTAACTATGAGCAGTTCTTC	CASSFSPGTPNYEQFF
TRBD1	-	TRBV6-5	TRBJ2-7	TGTGCCAGCAGTTACTCTCAGGGGGTACTCGAGCAGTACTTC	CASSYSQGVLEQYF
TRBD2	-	TRBV6-6	TRBJ2-1	TGTGCCAGCAGCGGGGGGACTAGCGGGAGTGATGAGCAGTTCTTC	CASSGGTSGSDEQFF
TRBD1	-	TRBV30	TRBJ2-7	TGTGCCTGGAGAAAGGACAGGGGAAACGAGCAGTACTTC	CAWRKDRGNEQYF
-	once	TRBV6-5	TRBJ1-1	TGTGCCAGCAGCGGCAGGGATATGGCTTTCTTT	CASSGRDMAFF
-	-	TRBV9	TRBJ1-1	TGTGCCAGCAGCGTAGATCCAGGGGTAGGGCTGAACACTGAAGCTTTCTTT	CASSVDPGVGLNTEAFF
-	-	TRBV30	TRBJ1-2	TGTGCCTGGAGCCGCCTTTGGGGGGAGGCCTATGGCTACACCTTC	CAWSRLWGEAYGYTF
TRBD2	-	TRBV7-3	TRBJ2-7	TGTGCCAGCAGCTTAGGGGGGGTAATGTCCTACGAGCAGTACTTC	CASSLGGVMSYEQYF
TRBD1	-	TRBV10-3	TRBJ2-5	TGTGCCATCAGTGAGAAGGGGGACAGCCAAGAGACCCAGTACTTC	CAISEKGDSQETQYF
TRBD1	-	TRBV10-1	TRBJ2-2	TGCGCCAGCAGGAGGGACAGTTACACCGGGGAGCTGTTTTTT	CASRRDSYTGELFF
TRBD2	-	TRBV2	TRBJ2-3	TGTGCCAGCAGTGAAGGTCTAGCGGGATGGGATACGCAGTATTTT	CASSEGLAGWDTQYF
-	-	TRBV19	TRBJ1-4	TGTGCCAGTAGTATAGGTGGCCGCGGGCGGGAAAAACTGTTTTTT	CASSIGGRGREKLFF
TRBD2	few	TRBV19	TRBJ2-7	TGTGCCAGTAGGCTAGGGACTAGCGGGACTTACGAGCAGTACTTC	CASRLGTSGTYEQYF
-	-	TRBV10-3	TRBJ2-7	TGTGCCATCAGTCCCGGGCCTAGCAACCCCTACGAGCAGTACTTC	CAISPGPSNPYEQYF
-	-	TRBV5-6	TRBJ1-4	TGTGCCAGCAGCAAAGACCGCTCAGGCAGTGAAAAACTGTTTTTT	CASSKDRSGSEKLFF
-	-	TRBV21-1	TRBJ1-1	TGTGCCAGCAGCATACTTGAGGCTTTCTTT	CASSILEAFF
TRBD1	once	TRBV7-2	TRBJ2-5	TGTGCCAGCAGCTTAGGGGGGGACAGGGTCCAAGAGACCCAGTACTTC	CASSLGGDRVQETQYF
TRBD2	-	TRBV19	TRBJ2-1	TGTGCCAGTAGTATGGATGGACTAGCGGGGGTTTACAATGAGCAGTTCTTC	CASSMDGLAGVYNEQFF
-	-	TRBV5-8	TRBJ2-4	TGTGCCAGCAGCTCCAGGGGCTTGACCAAAAACATTCAGTACTTC	CASSSRGLTKNIQYF
-	-	TRBV7-8	TRBJ1-1	TGTGCCAGCAGCCGAGGAGATTACCCGAACACTGAAGCTTTCTTT	CASSRGDYPNTEAFF
-	once	TRBV29-1	TRBJ1-1	TGCAGCGTTGCACAGGGAAGGACTGAAGCTTTCTTT	CSVAQGRTEAFF
-	-	TRBV14	TRBJ2-7	TGTGCCAGCAGCCAAGATTCTTGGACAGAAACCTACGAGCAGTACTTC	CASSQDSWTETYEQYF
-	-	TRBV21-1	TRBJ1-6	TGTGCCAGCAGCAAATCCGGTTTCGGGGCCCTCCACTTT	CASSKSGFGALHF
TRBD1	-	TRBV2	TRBJ2-3	TGTGCCAGCAGTGACGCCCAGACAGGGGGTGGTATTTGGGCAGATACGCAGTATTTT	CASSDAQTGGGIWADTQYF
TRBD2	once	TRBV7-3	TRBJ2-5	TGTGCCAGCAGCTTAACCGCGACTAGCGGAGAGACCCAGTACTTC	CASSLTATSGETQYF
TRBD1	-	TRBV7-2	TRBJ1-1	TGTGCCAGCAGCTTAGCCAGTGACAGGGGAGAGGCTTTCTTT	CASSLASDRGEAFF
TRBD1	-	TRBV27	TRBJ1-1	TGTGCCAGCAGTTTATCGACGGACAGGGTAAGGACTGAAGCTTTCTTT	CASSLSTDRVRTEAFF
-	-	TRBV6-5	TRBJ2-2	TGTGCCAGCAGTTATTCGTACTCGCGGCGCACCGGGGAGCTGTTTTTT	CASSYSYSRRTGELFF
TRBD1	-	TRBV4-1	TRBJ1-2	TGCGCCAGCAGCCAGAACCGGGACAGGAACTATGGCTACACCTTC	CASSQNRDRNYGYTF